The rows below give T cell receptor beta chains drawn from one sample of a study of PD-1 blockade in classical Hodgkin lymphoma. Sequenced by immunoSEQ multiplex PCR; TCRdb stores in-frame clones only, minus some. The table records approximately 41,000 clones, around 87% of them present only once. Sequencing was performed on peripheral blood mononuclear cells (PBMCs), taken before the second cycle of nivolumab. The source is a human donor with classical Hodgkin lymphoma. CDR3s include the opening cysteine and the closing phenylalanine or tryptophan. A D gene is named only where the DNA matches it firmly. Some rows mark clone size as missing; the rest say once, few, many or name a class of expanded clone.

d_gene: -; v_gene: TRBV21-1; j_gene: TRBJ1-3; abundance: -; CDR3aa: CASQTGKGIGGNTIYF; CDR3nt: TGTGCCAGTCAAACAGGGAAAGGTATAGGAGGAAACACCATATATTTT
d_gene: -; v_gene: TRBV6-6; j_gene: TRBJ2-2; abundance: -; CDR3aa: CASSYSGANTGELFF; CDR3nt: TGTGCCAGCAGTTACTCAGGGGCGAACACCGGGGAGCTGTTTTTT
d_gene: TRBD1; v_gene: TRBV19; j_gene: TRBJ2-7; abundance: -; CDR3aa: CASSSRGTYEQYF; CDR3nt: TGTGCCAGTAGTTCCAGGGGGACCTACGAGCAGTACTTC
d_gene: TRBD2; v_gene: TRBV19; j_gene: TRBJ2-7; abundance: -; CDR3aa: CASSRTSGSYEQYF; CDR3nt: TGTGCCAGTAGCCGGACTAGCGGCTCCTACGAGCAGTACTTC
d_gene: -; v_gene: TRBV9; j_gene: TRBJ1-3; abundance: -; CDR3aa: CASSVDDSGNTIYF; CDR3nt: TGTGCCAGCAGCGTCGACGACTCTGGAAACACCATATATTTT
d_gene: -; v_gene: TRBV5-6; j_gene: TRBJ2-7; abundance: -; CDR3aa: CASSFRAPGPYEQYF; CDR3nt: TGTGCCAGCAGCTTCCGGGCCCCGGGCCCCTACGAGCAGTACTTC
d_gene: TRBD2; v_gene: TRBV19; j_gene: TRBJ2-3; abundance: -; CDR3aa: CASSMTSGRVGRTDTQYF; CDR3nt: TGTGCCAGTAGTATGACTAGCGGGAGAGTGGGACGCACAGATACGCAGTATTTT
d_gene: -; v_gene: TRBV28; j_gene: TRBJ2-7; abundance: -; CDR3aa: CASNKDRSYEQYF; CDR3nt: TGTGCCAGCAATAAGGACAGATCCTACGAGCAGTACTTC
d_gene: TRBD2; v_gene: TRBV10-3; j_gene: TRBJ2-3; abundance: once; CDR3aa: CAISESGLAESRLDTQYF; CDR3nt: TGTGCCATCAGTGAATCGGGACTAGCGGAGTCACGGTTAGATACGCAGTATTTT
d_gene: -; v_gene: TRBV27; j_gene: TRBJ1-2; abundance: -; CDR3aa: CASSSSMGYGYTF; CDR3nt: TGTGCCAGCAGTTCCTCGATGGGTTATGGCTACACCTTC
d_gene: -; v_gene: TRBV5-6; j_gene: TRBJ1-1; abundance: -; CDR3aa: CASSLGTVNTEAFF; CDR3nt: TGTGCCAGCAGCTTGGGGACGGTGAACACTGAAGCTTTCTTT
d_gene: TRBD1; v_gene: TRBV6-6; j_gene: TRBJ1-2; abundance: -; CDR3aa: CASSPRQGAFYGYTF; CDR3nt: TGTGCCAGCAGTCCCCGACAGGGGGCTTTCTATGGCTACACCTTC
d_gene: -; v_gene: TRBV6-1; j_gene: TRBJ2-7; abundance: -; CDR3aa: CASSEVGGSSYEQYF; CDR3nt: TGTGCCAGCAGTGAAGTTGGGGGGAGTTCCTACGAGCAGTACTTC
d_gene: TRBD1; v_gene: TRBV7-9; j_gene: TRBJ1-2; abundance: -; CDR3aa: CASSLAIGQGDYGYTF; CDR3nt: TGTGCCAGCAGCTTAGCAATCGGACAGGGGGACTATGGCTACACCTTC
d_gene: TRBD2; v_gene: TRBV2; j_gene: TRBJ2-3; abundance: once; CDR3aa: CASSETSGQSTDTQYF; CDR3nt: TGTGCCAGCAGTGAGACTAGCGGACAGAGCACAGATACGCAGTATTTT
d_gene: -; v_gene: TRBV10-3; j_gene: TRBJ1-1; abundance: -; CDR3aa: CAISESRLNTEAFF; CDR3nt: TGTGCCATCAGTGAGTCGAGGTTGAACACTGAAGCTTTCTTT
d_gene: -; v_gene: TRBV9; j_gene: TRBJ2-7; abundance: -; CDR3aa: CASSPSGAGAFYEQYF; CDR3nt: TGTGCCAGCAGCCCAAGTGGGGCAGGGGCTTTTTACGAGCAGTACTTC
d_gene: -; v_gene: TRBV6-5; j_gene: TRBJ2-5; abundance: -; CDR3aa: CASRILGAGQETQYF; CDR3nt: TGTGCCAGCAGGATATTGGGGGCAGGGCAAGAGACCCAGTACTTC
d_gene: TRBD2; v_gene: TRBV11-2; j_gene: TRBJ2-7; abundance: -; CDR3aa: CASSRLAGGYHEQYF; CDR3nt: TGTGCCAGCAGTCGACTAGCGGGAGGGTATCACGAGCAGTACTTC
d_gene: -; v_gene: TRBV5-1; j_gene: TRBJ2-1; abundance: -; CDR3aa: CASSLAASRSYNEQFF; CDR3nt: TGCGCCAGCAGCTTGGCCGCTAGCCGCTCCTACAATGAGCAGTTCTTC
d_gene: TRBD1; v_gene: TRBV5-6; j_gene: TRBJ1-2; abundance: -; CDR3aa: CASSFGQGIGYTF; CDR3nt: TGTGCCAGCAGCTTTGGACAGGGGATTGGCTACACCTTC
d_gene: -; v_gene: TRBV7-6; j_gene: TRBJ2-3; abundance: once; CDR3aa: CASSLATAPPDTQYF; CDR3nt: TGTGCCAGCAGCTTAGCCACCGCCCCTCCAGATACGCAGTATTTT
d_gene: TRBD2; v_gene: TRBV19; j_gene: TRBJ2-1; abundance: -; CDR3aa: CASSLPGLAGVNYNEQFF; CDR3nt: TGTGCCAGTAGTCTCCCGGGACTAGCGGGAGTTAACTACAATGAGCAGTTCTTC
d_gene: -; v_gene: TRBV6-4; j_gene: TRBJ1-5; abundance: -; CDR3aa: CASTGPSWARPPDQPQHF; CDR3nt: TGTGCCAGCACTGGCCCGAGCTGGGCCAGACCTCCAGATCAGCCCCAGCATTTT
d_gene: -; v_gene: TRBV19; j_gene: TRBJ2-5; abundance: -; CDR3aa: CASSSPGLNRETQYF; CDR3nt: TGTGCCAGTAGTAGTCCCGGACTCAACCGGGAGACCCAGTACTTC
d_gene: -; v_gene: TRBV12-2; j_gene: TRBJ2-6; abundance: -; CDR3aa: CASRCQKTPPQSRANVLTF; CDR3nt: TGTGCAAGTCGCTGTCAAAAGACTCCACCACAAAGTCGGGCCAACGTCCTGACTTTC
d_gene: -; v_gene: TRBV20-1; j_gene: TRBJ2-1; abundance: few; CDR3aa: CSGNRVNEQFF; CDR3nt: TGCAGTGGTAATAGAGTAAATGAGCAGTTCTTC
d_gene: -; v_gene: TRBV28; j_gene: TRBJ2-1; abundance: -; CDR3aa: CASSTLYNEQFF; CDR3nt: TGTGCCAGCAGTACTCTATACAATGAGCAGTTCTTC
d_gene: -; v_gene: TRBV10-3; j_gene: TRBJ2-3; abundance: once; CDR3aa: CASRRGREATDTQYF; CDR3nt: TGTGCCAGCAGAAGGGGGCGGGAGGCTACAGATACGCAGTATTTT
d_gene: -; v_gene: TRBV7-8; j_gene: TRBJ2-2; abundance: -; CDR3aa: CASSFPQGSGELFF; CDR3nt: TGTGCCAGCAGCTTCCCACAGGGTTCCGGGGAGCTGTTTTTT
d_gene: -; v_gene: TRBV7-2; j_gene: TRBJ1-1; abundance: -; CDR3aa: CASSIGTSGPFF; CDR3nt: TGTGCCAGCAGCATTGGGACCTCTGGGCCTTTCTTT
d_gene: -; v_gene: TRBV5-1; j_gene: TRBJ2-2; abundance: -; CDR3aa: CASSDRDGIANTGELFF; CDR3nt: TGCGCCAGCAGCGACCGGGACGGCATCGCGAACACCGGGGAGCTGTTTTTT
d_gene: TRBD2; v_gene: TRBV6-1; j_gene: TRBJ2-5; abundance: -; CDR3aa: CASSEYGLDKVGQETQYF; CDR3nt: TGTGCCAGCAGTGAATACGGACTAGATAAGGTGGGCCAAGAGACCCAGTACTTC
d_gene: TRBD1; v_gene: TRBV19; j_gene: TRBJ1-6; abundance: -; CDR3aa: CASSTGQSSSPLHF; CDR3nt: TGTGCCAGTAGTACGGGACAGAGTTCTTCACCCCTCCACTTT
d_gene: TRBD2; v_gene: TRBV9; j_gene: TRBJ2-2; abundance: -; CDR3aa: CASSPGGLAGSRGTGELFF; CDR3nt: TGTGCCAGCAGCCCGGGGGGACTAGCGGGATCTAGGGGTACCGGGGAGCTGTTTTTT
d_gene: TRBD1; v_gene: TRBV6-1; j_gene: TRBJ1-5; abundance: -; CDR3aa: CASSEAYRGLNQPQHF; CDR3nt: TGTGCCAGCAGTGAAGCTTACAGGGGTTTGAATCAGCCCCAGCATTTT
d_gene: -; v_gene: TRBV6-1; j_gene: TRBJ2-7; abundance: -; CDR3aa: CASSTTTYEQYF; CDR3nt: TGTGCCAGCAGCACAACTACATACGAGCAGTACTTC
d_gene: -; v_gene: TRBV2; j_gene: TRBJ2-7; abundance: -; CDR3aa: CASGLNSYEQYF; CDR3nt: TGTGCCAGCGGTCTAAACTCCTACGAGCAGTACTTC
d_gene: -; v_gene: TRBV28; j_gene: TRBJ2-3; abundance: few; CDR3aa: CASSTIGGRDTQYF; CDR3nt: TGTGCCAGCAGTACCATCGGGGGGCGGGATACGCAGTATTTT